These T cell receptor beta chains were read from a single sample in a study of human T cells and chemical hapten exposure. TCRdb processed the RACE reads anew with MiXCR; each CDR3 protein has one entry. The repertoire has tens of thousands of distinct CDR3 sequences, over 8.5% of them found once; the top ten carry about 1.5%. The sample consisted of whole blood, taken in connection with sensitization to the hapten diphenylcyclopropenone (DPC). Receptors originate from a woman aged 45 to 65 with alopecia areata. Some clones in this sample may be carry-over from other donors' samples. Each CDR3 is given with its conserved first and last residue. The D gene is left open where the match is weak. Not all rows give a size; the values are once, few, many and, for expanded clones, a class.

j_call,v_call,d_call,clone_size,cdr3_aa,cdr3_nt
TRBJ2-2,TRBV6-6,TRBD1,.,CASSLKGAFNTGELFF,TGTGCCAGCAGCCTCAAGGGGGCTTTTAACACCGGGGAGCTGTTTTTT
TRBJ2-1,TRBV12-3/TRBV12-4,.,many,CASSLTVTNEQFF,TGTGCCAGCAGTTTAACAGTTACGAATGAGCAGTTCTTC
TRBJ1-1,TRBV18,.,many,CASSPIQDNTEAFF,TGTGCCAGCTCACCAATACAGGACAACACTGAAGCTTTCTTT
TRBJ1-5,TRBV18,.,many,CASSPREGSNQPQHF,TGTGCCAGCTCACCCCGGGAGGGGTCCAATCAGCCCCAGCATTTT
TRBJ1-4,TRBV4-3,.,few,CASSLTVSDEKLFF,TGCGCCAGCAGTCTTACCGTTTCGGACGAAAAACTGTTTTTT
TRBJ1-5,TRBV19,.,few,CASSSTGLGNQPQHF,TGTGCCAGTAGTTCGACAGGCCTTGGAAATCAGCCCCAGCATTTT
TRBJ2-1,TRBV27,.,many,CASSLGTGAVEQFF,TGTGCCAGCAGTTTAGGGACGGGGGCGGTTGAGCAGTTCTTC
TRBJ1-2,TRBV20-1,TRBD1,many,CSAKGGAGYGYTF,TGCAGTGCTAAAGGGGGCGCGGGCTATGGCTACACCTTC
TRBJ1-1,TRBV20-1,.,.,CSARGRVGTEAFF,TGCAGTGCTAGGGGCAGGGTGGGGACTGAAGCTTTCTTT
TRBJ2-7,TRBV12-3/TRBV12-4,TRBD2,few,CASSFFGGDEQYF,TGTGCCAGCAGTTTTTTTGGGGGGGACGAGCAGTACTTC
TRBJ1-1,TRBV6-6,.,few,CASLEGWSEAFF,TGTGCCAGCTTGGAGGGGTGGTCTGAAGCTTTCTTT
TRBJ1-5,TRBV6-1,.,many,CASKEAAHQPQHF,TGTGCCAGCAAGGAAGCCGCCCATCAGCCCCAGCATTTT
TRBJ2-7,TRBV5-4,TRBD2,many,CASSFLAGVTYEQYF,TGTGCCAGCAGTTTCCTAGCGGGAGTGACCTACGAGCAGTACTTC
TRBJ1-4,TRBV3-1,.,few,CASSQDIGGEKLFF,TGTGCCAGCAGCCAAGATATAGGAGGGGAAAAACTGTTTTTT
TRBJ2-5,TRBV7-7,.,.,CASSRRDQETQYF,TGTGCTAGCAGCCGCCGGGACCAAGAGACCCAGTACTTC
TRBJ1-6,TRBV18,TRBD1,many,CASSSQRDSNNSPLHF,TGTGCCAGCTCGTCGCAAAGGGACAGCAATAATTCACCCCTCCACTTT
TRBJ2-6,TRBV18,TRBD1,few,CASSLTGQTSGANVLTF,TGTGCCAGCTCCCTAACGGGACAGACTTCTGGGGCCAACGTCCTGACTTTC
TRBJ2-3,TRBV18,TRBD1,.,CASSPGTGIFTDTQYF,TGTGCCAGCTCACCTGGGACAGGGATTTTCACAGATACGCAGTATTTT
TRBJ2-5,TRBV4-2,TRBD1,many,CASSGAGTGLGQETQYF,TGTGCCAGCAGCGGAGCCGGGACAGGGCTGGGCCAAGAGACCCAGTACTTC
TRBJ2-6,TRBV24-1,TRBD1,few,CATSPTGALSGANVLTF,TGTGCCACCTCGCCGACAGGGGCGCTATCTGGGGCCAACGTCCTGACTTTC
TRBJ2-5,TRBV2,.,many,CASSEERTQYF,TGTGCCAGCAGTGAAGAGAGGACCCAGTACTTC
TRBJ1-5,TRBV4-1,.,.,CASSEGPQISNQPQHF,TGCGCCAGCAGCGAGGGACCGCAGATAAGCAATCAGCCCCAGCATTTT
TRBJ1-1,TRBV4-1,.,many,CASSQFGRGEAFF,TGCGCCAGCAGCCAATTCGGACGGGGTGAAGCTTTCTTT
TRBJ2-3,TRBV3-1,TRBD2,.,CASSQEGTIKYF,TGTGCCAGCAGCCAAGAAGGGACTATCAAGTATTTT
TRBJ1-2,TRBV5-1,TRBD1,many,CASSLGTGQNYGYTF,TGCGCCAGCAGCTTGGGGACAGGCCAGAACTATGGCTACACCTTC
TRBJ1-1,TRBV18,.,many,CASSPGLINTEAFF,TGTGCCAGCTCACCGGGACTGATTAACACTGAAGCTTTCTTT
TRBJ1-2,TRBV15,.,many,CATSRDFRGGYGYTF,TGTGCCACCAGCAGAGATTTCAGGGGCGGCTATGGCTACACCTTC
TRBJ2-7,TRBV18,TRBD2,few,CASSPLFGREGAEQYF,TGTGCCAGCTCACCACTGTTCGGCAGGGAGGGAGCCGAGCAGTACTTC
TRBJ1-5,TRBV18,.,many,CASSPASGPTARQPQHF,TGTGCCAGCTCACCCGCGTCGGGACCCACGGCTCGGCAGCCCCAGCATTTT
TRBJ2-1,TRBV3-1,TRBD2,many,CASSQGSSGSYNEQFF,TGTGCCAGCAGCCAAGGATCTAGCGGGAGCTACAATGAGCAGTTCTTC
TRBJ1-2,TRBV3-1,.,few,CASSPLFKGRAGYTF,TGTGCCAGCAGCCCCTTATTCAAGGGCAGGGCCGGCTACACCTTC
TRBJ2-3,TRBV12-3/TRBV12-4,TRBD2,many,CASGIAAGFTDTQYF,TGTGCCAGCGGTATAGCAGCGGGGTTTACAGATACGCAGTATTTT
TRBJ2-2,TRBV7-2,.,few,CASSPSPGELFF,TGTGCCAGCAGCCCCAGTCCCGGGGAGCTGTTTTTT